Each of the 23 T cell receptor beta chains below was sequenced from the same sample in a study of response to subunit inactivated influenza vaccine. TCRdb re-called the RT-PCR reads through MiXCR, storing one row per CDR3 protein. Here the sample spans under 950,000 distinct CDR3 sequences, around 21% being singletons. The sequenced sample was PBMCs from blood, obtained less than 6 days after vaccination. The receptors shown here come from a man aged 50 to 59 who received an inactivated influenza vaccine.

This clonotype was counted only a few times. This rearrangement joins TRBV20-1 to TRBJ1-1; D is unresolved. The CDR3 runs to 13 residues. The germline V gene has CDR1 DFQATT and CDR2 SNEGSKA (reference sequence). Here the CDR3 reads CSPLSTEDTEAFF. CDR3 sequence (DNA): TGCAGCCCCCTCTCGACGGAAGACACTGAAGCTTTCTTT.

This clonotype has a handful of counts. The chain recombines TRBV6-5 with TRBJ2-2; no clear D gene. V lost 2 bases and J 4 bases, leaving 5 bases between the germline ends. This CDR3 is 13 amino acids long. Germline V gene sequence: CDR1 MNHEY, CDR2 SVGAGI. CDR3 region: CASSYRRTGELFF. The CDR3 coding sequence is TGTGCCAGCAGTTACCGGCGCACCGGGGAGCTGTTTTTT.

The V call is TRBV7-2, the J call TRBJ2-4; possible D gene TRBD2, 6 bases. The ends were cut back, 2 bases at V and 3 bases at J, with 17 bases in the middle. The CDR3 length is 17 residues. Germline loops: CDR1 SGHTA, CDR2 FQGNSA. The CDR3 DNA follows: TGTGCCAGCAGCTTAACCGGCGGCGGGACGCTCAAAAACATTCAGTACTTC. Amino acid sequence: CASSLTGGGTLKNIQYF.

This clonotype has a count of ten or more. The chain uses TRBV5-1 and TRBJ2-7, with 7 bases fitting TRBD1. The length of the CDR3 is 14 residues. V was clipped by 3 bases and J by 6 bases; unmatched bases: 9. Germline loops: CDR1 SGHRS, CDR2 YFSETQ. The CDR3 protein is CASSSGQPAVEQYF. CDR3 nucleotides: TGCGCCAGCAGCTCGGGACAGCCTGCGGTCGAGCAGTACTTC. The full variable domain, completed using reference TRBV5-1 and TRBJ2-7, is KAGVTQTPRYLIKTRGQQVTLSCSPISGHRSVSWYQQTPGQGLQFLFEYFSETQRNKGNFPGRFSGRQFSNSRSEMNVSTLELGDSALYLCASSSGQPAVEQYFGPGTRLTVT.

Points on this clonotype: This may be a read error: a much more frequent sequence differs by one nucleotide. This CDR3 reads CAISQPDRGGFREQYF. CDR3 sequence (DNA): TGCGCCATCAGCCAACCCGACAGGGGTGGATTTCGCGAGCAGTACTTC. J is TRBJ2-7 and V is TRBV4-1; 8 positions agree with TRBD1. This CDR3 is 16 amino acids long. CDR1 is MGHRA, CDR2 YSYEKL, per germline.

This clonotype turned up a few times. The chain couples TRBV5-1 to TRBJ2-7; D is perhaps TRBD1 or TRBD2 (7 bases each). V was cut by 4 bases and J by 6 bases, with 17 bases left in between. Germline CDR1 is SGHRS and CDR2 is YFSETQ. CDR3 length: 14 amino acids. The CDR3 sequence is CASSRGTAGIEQYF. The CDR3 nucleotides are TGCGCCAGCAGCAGAGGGACAGCGGGGATCGAGCAGTACTTC.

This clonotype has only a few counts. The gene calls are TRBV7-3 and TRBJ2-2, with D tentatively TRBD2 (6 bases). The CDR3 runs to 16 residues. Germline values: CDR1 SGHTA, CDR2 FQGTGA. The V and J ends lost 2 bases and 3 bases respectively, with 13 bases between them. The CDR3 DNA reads TGTGCCAGCAGCTTATGGGGCAGGAGGGACACCGGGGAGCTGTTTTTT. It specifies CASSLWGRRDTGELFF.

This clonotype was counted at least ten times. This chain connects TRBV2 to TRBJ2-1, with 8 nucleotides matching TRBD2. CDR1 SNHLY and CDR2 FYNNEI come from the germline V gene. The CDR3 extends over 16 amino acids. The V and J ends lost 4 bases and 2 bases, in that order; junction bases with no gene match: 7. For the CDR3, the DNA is TGTGCCAGCAGTGCGGGACTAGTTACAACCTACAATGAGCAGTTCTTC. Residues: CASSAGLVTTYNEQFF.

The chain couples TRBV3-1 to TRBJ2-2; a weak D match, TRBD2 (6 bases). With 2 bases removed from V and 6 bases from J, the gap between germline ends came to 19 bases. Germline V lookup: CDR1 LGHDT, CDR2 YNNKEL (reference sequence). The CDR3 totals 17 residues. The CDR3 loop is CASSQPPSASEPGELFF. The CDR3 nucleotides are TGTGCCAGCAGCCAACCTCCGTCGGCTAGCGAACCCGGGGAGCTGTTTTTT.

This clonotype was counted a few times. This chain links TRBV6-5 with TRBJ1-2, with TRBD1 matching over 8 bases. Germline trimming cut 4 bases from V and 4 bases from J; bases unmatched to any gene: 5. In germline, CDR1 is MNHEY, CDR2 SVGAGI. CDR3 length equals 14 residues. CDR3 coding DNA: TGTGCCAGCAGTTTCCCAGACAGGGGCTATGGCTACACCTTC. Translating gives CASSFPDRGYGYTF.

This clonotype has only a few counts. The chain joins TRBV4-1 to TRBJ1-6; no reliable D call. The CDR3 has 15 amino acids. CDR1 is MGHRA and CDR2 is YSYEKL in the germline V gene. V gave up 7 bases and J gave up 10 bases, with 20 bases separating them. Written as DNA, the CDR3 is TGCGCCAGCACCACGAAACTTCCCTATGGGTCACCCCTCCACTTT. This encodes CASTTKLPYGSPLHF.

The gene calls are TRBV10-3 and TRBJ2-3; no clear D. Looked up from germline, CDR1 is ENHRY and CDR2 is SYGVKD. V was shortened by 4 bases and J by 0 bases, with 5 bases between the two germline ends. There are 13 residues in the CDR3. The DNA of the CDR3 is TGTGCCATCAGTGTCCAGAGCACAGATACGCAGTATTTT. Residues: CAISVQSTDTQYF.

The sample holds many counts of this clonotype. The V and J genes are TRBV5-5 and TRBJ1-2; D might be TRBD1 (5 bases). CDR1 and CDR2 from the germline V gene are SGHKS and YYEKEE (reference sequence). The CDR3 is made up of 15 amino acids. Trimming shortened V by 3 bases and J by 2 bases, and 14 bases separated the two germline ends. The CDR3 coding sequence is TGTGCCAGCAGCTCTATGGGGCACAGCAACTATGGCTACACCTTC. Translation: CASSSMGHSNYGYTF.

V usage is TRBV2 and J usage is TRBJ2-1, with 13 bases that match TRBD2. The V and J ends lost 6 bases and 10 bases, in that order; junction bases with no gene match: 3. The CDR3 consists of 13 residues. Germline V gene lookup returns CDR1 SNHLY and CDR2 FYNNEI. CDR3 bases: TGTGCCAGCAGGACGGGACTAGCGGGGGAGCAGTTCTTC. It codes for CASRTGLAGEQFF.

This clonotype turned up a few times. For the CDR3, the DNA is TGTGCCAGCAGCGTAGCGCCGGGACCCTTGGGGCAGTTCTTC. Protein product: CASSVAPGPLGQFF. The rearrangement uses TRBV9 and TRBJ2-1, with D tentatively TRBD1 or TRBD2 (5 bases each). Germline lookup yields CDR1 SGDLS and CDR2 YYNGEE. The CDR3 loop spans 14 amino acids. V was cut by 0 bases and J by 12 bases, with 16 bases left in between.

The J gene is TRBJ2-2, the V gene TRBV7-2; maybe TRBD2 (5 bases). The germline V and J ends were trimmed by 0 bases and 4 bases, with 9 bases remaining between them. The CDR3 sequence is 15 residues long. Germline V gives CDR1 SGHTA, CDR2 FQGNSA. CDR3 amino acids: CASSLATGITGELFF. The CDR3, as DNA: TGTGCCAGCAGCTTAGCCACGGGAATCACCGGGGAGCTGTTTTTT.

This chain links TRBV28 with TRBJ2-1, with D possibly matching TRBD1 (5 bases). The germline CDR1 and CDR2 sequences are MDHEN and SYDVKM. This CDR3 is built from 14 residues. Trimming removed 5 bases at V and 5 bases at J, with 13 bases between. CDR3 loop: CASSQWGRDNEQFF. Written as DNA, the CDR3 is TGTGCCAGCAGTCAATGGGGCAGGGACAATGAGCAGTTCTTC.

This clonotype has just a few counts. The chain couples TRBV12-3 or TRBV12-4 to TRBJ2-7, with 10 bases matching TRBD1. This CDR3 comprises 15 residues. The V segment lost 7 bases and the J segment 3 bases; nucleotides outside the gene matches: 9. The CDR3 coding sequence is TGTGCCAGCACCCCAACCGGGACAGGGGACTACGAGCAGTACTTC. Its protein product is CASTPTGTGDYEQYF.

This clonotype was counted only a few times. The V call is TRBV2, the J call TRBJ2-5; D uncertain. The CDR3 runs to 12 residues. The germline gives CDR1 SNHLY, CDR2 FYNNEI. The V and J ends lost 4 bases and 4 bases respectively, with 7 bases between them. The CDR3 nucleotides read TGTGCCAGCAGTGTGGTGATAGAGACCCAGTACTTC. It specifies CASSVVIETQYF.

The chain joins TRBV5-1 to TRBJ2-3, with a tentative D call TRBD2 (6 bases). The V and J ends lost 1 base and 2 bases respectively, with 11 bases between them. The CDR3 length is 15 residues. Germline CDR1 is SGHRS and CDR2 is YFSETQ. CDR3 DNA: TGCGCCAGCAGCTTGTATGCGGGACCCACAGATACGCAGTATTTT. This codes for CASSLYAGPTDTQYF.

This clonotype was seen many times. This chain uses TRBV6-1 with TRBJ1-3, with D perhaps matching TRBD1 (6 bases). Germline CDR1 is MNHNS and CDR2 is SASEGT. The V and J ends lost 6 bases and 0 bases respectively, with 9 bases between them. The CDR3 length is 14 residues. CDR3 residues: CASRTGYSGNTIYF. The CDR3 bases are TGTGCCAGCAGAACAGGGTACTCTGGAAACACCATATATTTT.

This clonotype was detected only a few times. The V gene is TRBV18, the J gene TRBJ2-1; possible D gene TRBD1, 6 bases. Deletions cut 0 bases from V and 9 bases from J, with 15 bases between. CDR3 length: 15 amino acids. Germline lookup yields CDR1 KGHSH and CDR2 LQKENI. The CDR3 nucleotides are TGTGCCAGCTCACCACCGGCAGGGGCGGTCGGTGAGCAGTTCTTC. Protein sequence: CASSPPAGAVGEQFF.

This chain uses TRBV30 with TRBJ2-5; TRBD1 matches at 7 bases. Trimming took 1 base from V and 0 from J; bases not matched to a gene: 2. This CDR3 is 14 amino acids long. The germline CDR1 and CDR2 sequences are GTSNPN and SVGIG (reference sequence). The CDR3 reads CAWSGTGDQETQYF. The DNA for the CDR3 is TGTGCCTGGAGTGGAACAGGGGACCAAGAGACCCAGTACTTC. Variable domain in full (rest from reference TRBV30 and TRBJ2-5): SQTIHQWPATLVQPVGSPLSLECTVEGTSNPNLYWYRQAAGRGLQLLFYSVGIGQISSEVPQNLSASRPQDRQFILSSKKLLLSDSGFYLCAWSGTGDQETQYFGPGTRLLVL.